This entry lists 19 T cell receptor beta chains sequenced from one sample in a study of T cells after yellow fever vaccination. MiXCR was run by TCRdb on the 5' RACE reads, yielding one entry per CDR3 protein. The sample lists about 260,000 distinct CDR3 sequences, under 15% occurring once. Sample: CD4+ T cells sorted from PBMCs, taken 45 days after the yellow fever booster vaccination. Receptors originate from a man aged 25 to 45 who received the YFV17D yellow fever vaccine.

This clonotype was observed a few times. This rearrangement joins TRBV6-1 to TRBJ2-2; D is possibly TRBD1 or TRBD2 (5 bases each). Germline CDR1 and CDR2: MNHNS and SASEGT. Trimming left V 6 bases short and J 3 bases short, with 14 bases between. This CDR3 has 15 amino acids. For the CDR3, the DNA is TGTGCCAGCAGAAGGGACGGCATATACACCGGGGAGCTGTTTTTT. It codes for CASRRDGIYTGELFF.

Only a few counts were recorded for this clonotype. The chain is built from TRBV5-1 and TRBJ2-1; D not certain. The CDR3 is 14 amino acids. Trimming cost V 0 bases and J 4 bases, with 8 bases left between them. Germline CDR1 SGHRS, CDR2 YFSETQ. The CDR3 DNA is TGCGCCAGCAGCTTGGGCTATAGGTACAATGAGCAGTTCTTC. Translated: CASSLGYRYNEQFF.

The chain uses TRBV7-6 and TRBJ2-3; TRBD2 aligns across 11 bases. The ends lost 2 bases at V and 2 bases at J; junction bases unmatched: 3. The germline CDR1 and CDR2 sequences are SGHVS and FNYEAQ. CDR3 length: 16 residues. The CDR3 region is CASSLRLAGNTDTQYF. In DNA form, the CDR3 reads TGTGCCAGCAGCTTAAGACTAGCGGGAAACACAGATACGCAGTATTTT.

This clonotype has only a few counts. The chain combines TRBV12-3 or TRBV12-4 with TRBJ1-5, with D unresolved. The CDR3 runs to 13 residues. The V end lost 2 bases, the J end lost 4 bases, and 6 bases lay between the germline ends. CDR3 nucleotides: TGTGCCAGCAGTTTACTTGCGAATCAGCCCCAGCATTTT. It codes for CASSLLANQPQHF.

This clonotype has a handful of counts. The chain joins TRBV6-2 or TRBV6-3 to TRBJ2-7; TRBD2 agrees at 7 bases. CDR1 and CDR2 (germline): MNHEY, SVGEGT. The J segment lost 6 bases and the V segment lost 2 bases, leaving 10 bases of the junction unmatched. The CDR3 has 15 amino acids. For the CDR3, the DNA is TGTGCCAGCAGTTACGTCTGGGGGAGGGCGACCGAGCAGTACTTC. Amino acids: CASSYVWGRATEQYF.

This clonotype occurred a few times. The CDR3 spells CASSSQTSGSHNEQFF. CDR3 nucleotides: TGTGCCAGCAGCTCTCAGACTAGCGGGAGTCACAATGAGCAGTTCTTC. The genes are TRBV9 and TRBJ2-1; 12 nucleotides align to TRBD2. Germline loops: CDR1 SGDLS, CDR2 YYNGEE. This CDR3 spans 16 amino acids. With V trimmed by 4 bases and J by 5 bases, 7 bases remained unmatched.

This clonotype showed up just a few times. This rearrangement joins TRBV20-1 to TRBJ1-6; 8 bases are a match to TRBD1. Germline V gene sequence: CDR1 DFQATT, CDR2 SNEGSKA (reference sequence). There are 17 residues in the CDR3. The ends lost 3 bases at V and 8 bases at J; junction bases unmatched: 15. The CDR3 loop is CSARQEGQGNLHSPLHF. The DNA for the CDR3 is TGCAGTGCTAGGCAGGAAGGACAGGGTAATCTGCATTCACCCCTCCACTTT.

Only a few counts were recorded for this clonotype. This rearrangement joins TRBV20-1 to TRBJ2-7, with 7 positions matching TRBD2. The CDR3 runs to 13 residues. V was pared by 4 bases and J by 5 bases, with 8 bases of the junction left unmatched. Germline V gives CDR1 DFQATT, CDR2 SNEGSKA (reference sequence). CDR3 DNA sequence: TGCAGTGCTACAAGCGGGACTCACCACGAGCAGTACTTC. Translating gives CSATSGTHHEQYF.

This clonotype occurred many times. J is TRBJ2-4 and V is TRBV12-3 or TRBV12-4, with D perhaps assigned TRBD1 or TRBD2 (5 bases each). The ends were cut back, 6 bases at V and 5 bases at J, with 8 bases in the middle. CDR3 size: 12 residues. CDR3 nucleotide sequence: TGTGCCAGCAGCCTGGGGGAAAACATTCAGTACTTC. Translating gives CASSLGENIQYF.

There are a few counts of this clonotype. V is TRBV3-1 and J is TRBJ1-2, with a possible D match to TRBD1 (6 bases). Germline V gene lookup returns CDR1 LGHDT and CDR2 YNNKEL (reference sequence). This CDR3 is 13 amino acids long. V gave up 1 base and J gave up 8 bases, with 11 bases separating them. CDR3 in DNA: TGTGCCAGCAGCCAAGTTTACAGGGCCGGCTACACCTTC. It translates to CASSQVYRAGYTF.

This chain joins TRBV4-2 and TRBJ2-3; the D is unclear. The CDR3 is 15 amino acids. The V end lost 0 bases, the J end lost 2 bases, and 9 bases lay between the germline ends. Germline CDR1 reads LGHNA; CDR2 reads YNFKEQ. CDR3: CASSQDGIHTDTQYF. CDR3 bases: TGTGCCAGCAGCCAAGATGGTATCCACACAGATACGCAGTATTTT.

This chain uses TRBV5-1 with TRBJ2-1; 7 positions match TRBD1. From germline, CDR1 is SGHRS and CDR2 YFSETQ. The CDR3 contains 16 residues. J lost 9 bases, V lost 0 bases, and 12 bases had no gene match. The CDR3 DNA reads TGCGCCAGCAGCTTGGGGGACCTGACAGGGTCGCTTGAGCAGTTCTTC. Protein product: CASSLGDLTGSLEQFF.

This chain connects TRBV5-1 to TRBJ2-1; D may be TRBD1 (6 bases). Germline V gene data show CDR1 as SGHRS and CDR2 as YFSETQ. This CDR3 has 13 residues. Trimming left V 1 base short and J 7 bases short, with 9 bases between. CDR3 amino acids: CASSLYQGNEQFF. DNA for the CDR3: TGCGCCAGCAGCTTGTATCAGGGGAATGAGCAGTTCTTC.

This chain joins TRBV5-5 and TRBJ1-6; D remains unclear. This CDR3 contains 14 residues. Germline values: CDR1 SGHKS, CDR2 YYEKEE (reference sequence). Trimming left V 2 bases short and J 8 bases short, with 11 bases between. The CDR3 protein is CASSLEDLDSPLHF. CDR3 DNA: TGTGCCAGCAGCTTAGAGGATTTGGATTCACCCCTCCACTTT.

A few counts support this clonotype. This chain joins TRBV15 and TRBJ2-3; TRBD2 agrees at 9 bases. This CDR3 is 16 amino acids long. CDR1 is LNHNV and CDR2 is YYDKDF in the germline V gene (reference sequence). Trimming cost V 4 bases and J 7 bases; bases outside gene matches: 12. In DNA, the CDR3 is TGTGCCACCAGCAAGATGGCTAGCGGGGCAGAGAATACGCAGTATTTT. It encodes CATSKMASGAENTQYF.

This chain's CDR3 is CAWSGTRFGELFF. CDR3 sequence (DNA): TGTGCCTGGAGTGGAACAAGGTTCGGGGAGCTGTTTTTT. The genes are TRBV30 and TRBJ2-2, with D hard to call. Germline V gene lookup returns CDR1 GTSNPN and CDR2 SVGIG (reference sequence). This CDR3 spans 13 amino acids. Trimming left V 1 base short and J 7 bases short, with 10 bases between. The entire variable domain, with the rest obtained from reference TRBV30 and TRBJ2-2, is as follows: SQTIHQWPATLVQPVGSPLSLECTVEGTSNPNLYWYRQAAGRGLQLLFYSVGIGQISSEVPQNLSASRPQDRQFILSSKKLLLSDSGFYLCAWSGTRFGELFFGEGSRLTVL.

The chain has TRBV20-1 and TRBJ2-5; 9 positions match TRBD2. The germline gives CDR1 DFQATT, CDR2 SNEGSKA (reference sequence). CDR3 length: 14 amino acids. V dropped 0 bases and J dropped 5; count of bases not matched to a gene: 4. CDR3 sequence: CSARDTGTSETQYF. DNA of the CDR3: TGCAGTGCTAGAGATACCGGGACTAGCGAGACCCAGTACTTC.

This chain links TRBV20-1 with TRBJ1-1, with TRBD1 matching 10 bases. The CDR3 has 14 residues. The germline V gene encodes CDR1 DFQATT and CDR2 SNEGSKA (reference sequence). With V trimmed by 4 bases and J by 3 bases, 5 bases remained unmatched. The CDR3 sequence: CSATGTGAYTEAFF. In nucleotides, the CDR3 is TGCAGTGCTACCGGGACAGGGGCGTACACTGAAGCTTTCTTT.

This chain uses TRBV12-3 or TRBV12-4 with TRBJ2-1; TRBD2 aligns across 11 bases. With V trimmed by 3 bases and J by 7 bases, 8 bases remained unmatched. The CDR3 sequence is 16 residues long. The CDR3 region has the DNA TGTGCCAGCAGTTTTCGCACTAGCGGGAGCCGTAATGAGCAGTTCTTC. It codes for CASSFRTSGSRNEQFF.